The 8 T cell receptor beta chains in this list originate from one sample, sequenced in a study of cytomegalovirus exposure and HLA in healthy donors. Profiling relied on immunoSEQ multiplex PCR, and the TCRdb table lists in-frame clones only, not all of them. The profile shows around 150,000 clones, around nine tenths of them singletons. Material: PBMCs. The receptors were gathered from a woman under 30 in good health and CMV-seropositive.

The CDR3 sequence is CATSREVAGAGYEQYF. The DNA of the CDR3 is TGTGCCACCAGCAGAGAGGTAGCGGGGGCGGGCTACGAGCAGTACTTC. The V gene is TRBV15, the J gene TRBJ2-7, with 9 bases that match TRBD2. The V and J ends lost 0 bases and 3 bases, in that order; junction bases with no gene match: 6. This CDR3 is built from 16 residues. Germline loops: CDR1 LNHNV, CDR2 YYDKDF (reference sequence).

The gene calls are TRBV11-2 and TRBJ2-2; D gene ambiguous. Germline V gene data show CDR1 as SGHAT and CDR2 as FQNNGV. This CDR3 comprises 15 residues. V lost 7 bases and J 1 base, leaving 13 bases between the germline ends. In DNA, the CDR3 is TGTGCCAGCACCATAGAGGAGAAGAACACCGGGGAGCTGTTTTTT. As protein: CASTIEEKNTGELFF.

The CDR3 loop is CAWSAVAGSGELFF. The CDR3 DNA is TGTGCCTGGAGTGCTGTAGCGGGTTCGGGGGAGCTGTTTTTT. The chain carries TRBV30 and TRBJ2-2, with 7 nucleotides matching TRBD2. The CDR3 consists of 14 residues. The junction had 7 bases not matched to a gene; V was cut back by 1 base and J by 8 bases. Germline assignment: CDR1 GTSNPN and CDR2 SVGIG (reference sequence).

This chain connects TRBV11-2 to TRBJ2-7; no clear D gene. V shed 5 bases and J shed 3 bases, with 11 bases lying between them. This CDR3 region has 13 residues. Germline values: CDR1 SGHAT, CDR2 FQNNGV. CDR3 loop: CASSPLLFYEQYF. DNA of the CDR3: TGTGCCAGCAGCCCGCTTCTATTCTACGAGCAGTACTTC.

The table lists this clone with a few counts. The CDR3 here is CASSTATGRYGYTF. The CDR3 DNA reads as TGTGCCAGCAGTACGGCGACAGGACGGTATGGCTACACCTTC. This chain joins TRBV27 and TRBJ1-2, with D perhaps matching TRBD1 (6 bases). CDR1 and CDR2 (germline): MNHEY, SMNVEV (reference sequence). V was clipped by 5 bases and J by 5 bases, with 15 bases between them. The CDR3 sequence is 14 residues long.

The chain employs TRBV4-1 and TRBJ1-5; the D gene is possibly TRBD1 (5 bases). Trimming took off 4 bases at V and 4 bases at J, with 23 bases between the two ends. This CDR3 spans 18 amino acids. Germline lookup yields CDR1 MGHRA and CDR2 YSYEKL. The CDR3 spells CASSPSRGGTTRNQPQHF. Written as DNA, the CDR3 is TGCGCCAGCAGCCCCTCCCGGGGGGGGACTACGAGGAATCAGCCCCAGCATTTT.

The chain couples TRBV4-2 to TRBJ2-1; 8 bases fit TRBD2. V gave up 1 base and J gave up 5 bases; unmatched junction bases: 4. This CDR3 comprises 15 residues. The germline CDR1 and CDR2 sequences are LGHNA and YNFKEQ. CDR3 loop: CASSQVAGLNNEQFF. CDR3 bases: TGTGCCAGCAGCCAAGTAGCGGGACTCAACAATGAGCAGTTCTTC.

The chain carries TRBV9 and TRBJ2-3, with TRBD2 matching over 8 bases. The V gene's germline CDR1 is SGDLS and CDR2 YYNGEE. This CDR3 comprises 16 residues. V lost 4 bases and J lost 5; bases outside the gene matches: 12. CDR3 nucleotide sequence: TGTGCCAGCAGCCATAATCCGGGGGGGTATGGAGATACGCAGTATTTT. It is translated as CASSHNPGGYGDTQYF.